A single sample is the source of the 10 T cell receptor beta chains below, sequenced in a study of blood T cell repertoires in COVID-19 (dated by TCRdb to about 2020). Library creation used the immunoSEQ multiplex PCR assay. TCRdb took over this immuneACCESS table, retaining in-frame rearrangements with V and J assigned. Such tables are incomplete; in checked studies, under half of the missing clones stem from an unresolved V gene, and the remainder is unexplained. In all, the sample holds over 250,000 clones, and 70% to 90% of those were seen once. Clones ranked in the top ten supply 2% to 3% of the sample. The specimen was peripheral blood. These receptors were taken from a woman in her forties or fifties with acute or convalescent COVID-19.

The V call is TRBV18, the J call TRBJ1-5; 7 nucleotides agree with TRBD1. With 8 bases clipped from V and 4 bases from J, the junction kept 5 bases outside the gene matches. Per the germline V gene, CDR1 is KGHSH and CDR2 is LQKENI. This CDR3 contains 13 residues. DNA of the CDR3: TGTGCCAGCACGACAGGGCTTAATCAGCCCCAGCATTTT. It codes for CASTTGLNQPQHF.

The CDR3 region is CASGDPQGVGETQYF. The CDR3 bases are TGCGCCAGCGGGGACCCACAGGGAGTAGGGGAGACCCAGTACTTC. The chain carries TRBV5-1 and TRBJ2-5; a possible D gene is TRBD1 (6 bases). This CDR3 has 15 residues. V lost 7 bases, J lost 5 bases, and 21 bases lay in between. Germline lookup yields CDR1 SGHRS and CDR2 YFSETQ.

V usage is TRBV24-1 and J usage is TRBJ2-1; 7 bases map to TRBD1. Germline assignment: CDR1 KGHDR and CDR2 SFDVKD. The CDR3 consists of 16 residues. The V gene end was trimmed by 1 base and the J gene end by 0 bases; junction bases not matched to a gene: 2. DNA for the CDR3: TGTGCCACCAGTGATTTAGGGGACAGCTCCTACAATGAGCAGTTCTTC. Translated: CATSDLGDSSYNEQFF.

The DNA for the CDR3 is TGTGCCACCAGTGACTATACGGGCAATCAGCCCCAGCATTTT. It is translated as CATSDYTGNQPQHF. J is TRBJ1-5 and V is TRBV24-1; D is uncertain. The V gene's germline CDR1 is KGHDR and CDR2 SFDVKD. This CDR3 has 14 amino acids. Trimming pared 4 bases from V and 2 bases from J, leaving 8 bases between.

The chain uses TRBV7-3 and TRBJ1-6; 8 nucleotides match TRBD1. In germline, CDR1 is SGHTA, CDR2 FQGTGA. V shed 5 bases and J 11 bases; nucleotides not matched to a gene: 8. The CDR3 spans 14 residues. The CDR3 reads CASSPQGGQAPLHF. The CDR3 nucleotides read TGTGCCAGCAGCCCACAGGGGGGCCAGGCACCCCTCCACTTT.

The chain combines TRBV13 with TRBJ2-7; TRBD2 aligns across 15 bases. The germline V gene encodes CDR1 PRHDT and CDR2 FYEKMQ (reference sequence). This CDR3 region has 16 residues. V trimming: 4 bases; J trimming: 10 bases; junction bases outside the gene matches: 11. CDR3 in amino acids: CASSSLGLAGGPLQYF. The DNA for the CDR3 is TGTGCCAGCAGCTCCCTTGGACTAGCGGGAGGGCCTTTACAGTACTTC.

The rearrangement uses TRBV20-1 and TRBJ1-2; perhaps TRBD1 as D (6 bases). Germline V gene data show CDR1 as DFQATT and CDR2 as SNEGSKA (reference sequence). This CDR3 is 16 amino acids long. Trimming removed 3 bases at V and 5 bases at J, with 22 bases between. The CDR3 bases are TGCAGTGCTAGTTGGGCGGGAGGGGGATTGGGGTATGGCTACACCTTC. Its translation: CSASWAGGGLGYGYTF.

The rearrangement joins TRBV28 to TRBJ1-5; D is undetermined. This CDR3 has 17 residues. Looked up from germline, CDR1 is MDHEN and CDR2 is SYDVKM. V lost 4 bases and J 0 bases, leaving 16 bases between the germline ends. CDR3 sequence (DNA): TGTGCCAGCAGTTCCCCACAGAGCCGAGATAGCAATCAGCCCCAGCATTTT. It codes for CASSSPQSRDSNQPQHF.

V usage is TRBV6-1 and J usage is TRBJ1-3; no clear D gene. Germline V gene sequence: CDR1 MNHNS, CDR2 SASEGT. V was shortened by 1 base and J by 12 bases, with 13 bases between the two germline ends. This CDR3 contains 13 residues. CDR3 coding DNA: TGTGCCAGCAGTGAAGGTGTAGCGGGGATCATATATTTT. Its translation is CASSEGVAGIIYF.

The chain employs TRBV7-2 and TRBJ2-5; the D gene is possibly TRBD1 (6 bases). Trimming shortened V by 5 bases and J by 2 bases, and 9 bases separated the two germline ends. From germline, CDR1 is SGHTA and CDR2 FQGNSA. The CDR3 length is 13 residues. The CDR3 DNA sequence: TGTGCCAGCAGCCCTGACAGGCAAGAGACCCAGTACTTC. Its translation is CASSPDRQETQYF. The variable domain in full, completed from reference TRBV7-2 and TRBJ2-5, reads GAGVSQSPSNKVTEKGKDVELRCDPISGHTALYWYRQSLGQGLEFLIYFQGNSAPDKSGLPSDRFSAERTGGSVSTLTIQRTQQEDSAVYLCASSPDRQETQYFGPGTRLLVL.